This is a list of T cell receptor beta chains from one sample in a study of blood T cell repertoires in COVID-19. The protocol was immunoSEQ multiplex PCR, while the TCRdb copy is restricted to in-frame clones and leaves out a portion. The sample consists of 20,000 to 25,000 clones, over 85% of them appearing once. Sequenced input: peripheral blood. These TCRs come from a human donor in a cohort sampled during active COVID-19. CDR3s include the opening cysteine and the closing phenylalanine or tryptophan. Fields, in order: J gene, V gene, D gene, CDR3 protein. D genes are given only for firm matches.

TRBJ2-4,TRBV7-2,NA,CASANREGKNIQYF
TRBJ1-4,TRBV19,NA,CASSLSVPPGEKLFF
TRBJ2-1,TRBV7-8,TRBD2,CASSRDDIWQPGLAESSYNEQFF
TRBJ1-6,TRBV9,TRBD1,CASSVNRGSAPLHF
TRBJ2-7,TRBV20-1,TRBD2,CSASKSGSWGHEQYF
TRBJ1-1,TRBV7-9,NA,CASSLWRGRLSHTEAFF
TRBJ2-7,TRBV10-2,NA,CATSTVRAYEQYF
TRBJ2-7,TRBV18,TRBD1,CASSPLGQGSYEQYF
TRBJ1-6,TRBV7-2,TRBD1,CASSPHGQGNGSPLHF
TRBJ2-7,TRBV11-3,TRBD2,CASSIGLAENYEQYF
TRBJ1-5,TRBV9,NA,CASSGEGLGNQPQHF
TRBJ2-4,TRBV5-1,TRBD1,CASSPGTGTDIQYF
TRBJ1-2,TRBV25-1,TRBD1,CASSGGGQGINGYTF
TRBJ2-7,TRBV3-1/TRBV3-2,TRBD2,CASSQDKTSETYYEQYF
TRBJ2-7,TRBV9,NA,CASSPSISDEQYF
TRBJ2-7,TRBV7-2,NA,CASSLVGRDIGEQYF
TRBJ2-3,TRBV13,TRBD2,CASSLVVAGIHTDTQYF
TRBJ1-2,TRBV11-2,NA,CASSLDPQGTYGYTF